The next 28 T cell receptor beta chains were all read from a single sample in a study of blood T cells in healthy people across ages. The use of a sample-barcoded 5' primer and a J-beta primer mix characterized a second PCR of roughly 7 to 11 cycles. TCRdb re-derived calls from the 5' RACE reads in MiXCR, one entry per CDR3 protein. The sample contains fewer than 800,000 distinct CDR3 sequences, about half of which appear only once. The sequenced sample was blood. The receptor set was obtained from a woman aged 55-69 years in good health.

The chain couples TRBV14 to TRBJ2-4; TRBD2 matches at 9 bases. CDR1 is SGHDN and CDR2 is FVKESK in the germline V gene. V shed 3 bases and J 0 bases; nucleotides not matched to a gene: 27. The CDR3 runs to 24 residues. Written as DNA, the CDR3 is TGTGCCAGCAGCCAGGCTCGAACATCCGGGAGGCTAGCGGGGAACATACTAGCCAAAAACATTCAGTACTTC. Protein: CASSQARTSGRLAGNILAKNIQYF.

This clonotype was recorded at least ten times. Germline is not matched at one junction end, which may reflect a read error. The V call is TRBV27, the J call TRBJ2-5; D is ambiguous. This CDR3 is 12 amino acids long. CDR1 and CDR2 from the germline V gene are MNHEY and SMNVEV (reference sequence). The CDR3 DNA reads as TGTGCCAGCAGCTTATCCGGGGAGACCCAGTACTTC. This gives the protein CASSLSGETQYF.

V gene TRBV29-1 combines with J gene TRBJ2-1; D may be TRBD1 or TRBD2 (5 bases each). Germline V gene sequence: CDR1 SQVTM, CDR2 ANQGSEA. The V and J ends lost 3 bases and 13 bases respectively, with 22 bases between them. CDR3 length: 14 residues. The CDR3 loop is CSVDRQTLRETQFF. The DNA for the CDR3 is TGCAGCGTTGACAGACAGACCCTCAGGGAGACCCAGTTCTTC.

This clonotype has a handful of counts. This chain connects TRBV7-2 to TRBJ2-5; 14 bases are shared with TRBD2. Germline loops: CDR1 SGHTA, CDR2 FQGNSA. With V trimmed by 5 bases and J by 4 bases, 9 bases remained unmatched. This CDR3 contains 17 residues. The CDR3 sequence: CASSTGTSGSRGETQYF. The CDR3 nucleotides read TGTGCCAGCAGCACCGGGACTAGCGGGAGTCGGGGAGAGACCCAGTACTTC.

A few counts support this clonotype. The V gene is TRBV5-1, the J gene TRBJ2-5; 9 nucleotides align to TRBD2. TRBJ2-7 matches the DNA end more closely, so the J call is doubtful. The CDR3 loop spans 17 amino acids. From germline, CDR1 is SGHRS and CDR2 YFSETQ. The DNA of the CDR3 is TGCGCCAGCACTAACCAACCGACGGATATAGCGGGGGACGAGCAGTACTTC. This codes for CASTNQPTDIAGDEQYF.

This chain connects TRBV4-2 to TRBJ1-6; D remains ambiguous. Trimming removed 6 bases at V and 9 bases at J, with 18 bases between. This CDR3 has 15 residues. Per germline, CDR1 LGHNA and CDR2 YNFKEQ. CDR3 nucleotides: TGTGCCAGCAGTCAACCAGGCCAGGTTATTTCACCCCTCCACTTT. Its translation is CASSQPGQVISPLHF.

This CDR3 is CASSVTPGPYEQYF. CDR3 bases: TGTGCCAGCAGCGTGACTCCAGGTCCTTACGAGCAGTACTTC. The chain carries TRBV9 and TRBJ2-4; no firm D call. The assigned J gene may be wrong: the sequence end matches TRBJ2-7 better. Germline values: CDR1 SGDLS, CDR2 YYNGEE. CDR3 length: 14 residues.

This clonotype was picked up a small number of times. This chain uses TRBV29-1 with TRBJ2-7; 10 bases line up with TRBD2. Germline CDR1 SQVTM, CDR2 ANQGSEA. This CDR3 region has 12 residues. Unmatched junction bases numbered 2, after V lost 7 bases and J lost 2 bases. DNA for the CDR3: TGCAGCGGAGCGGGAGGGCCCTACGAGCAGTACTTC. Encoded protein: CSGAGGPYEQYF.

The chain links TRBV5-1 to TRBJ2-3, with TRBD2 identical over 7 bases. The length of the CDR3 is 18 residues. J was trimmed by 4 bases and V by 0 bases; bases with no gene match: 14. Per the germline V gene, CDR1 is SGHRS and CDR2 is YFSETQ. The CDR3 DNA follows: TGCGCCAGCAGCTTGGCAGGACTAGTGGGAGGAACGTCAGATACGCAGTATTTT. This encodes CASSLAGLVGGTSDTQYF. The entire variable domain, with the rest obtained from reference TRBV5-1 and TRBJ2-3, is as follows: KAGVTQTPRYLIKTRGQQVTLSCSPISGHRSVSWYQQTPGQGLQFLFEYFSETQRNKGNFPGRFSGRQFSNSRSEMNVSTLELGDSALYLCASSLAGLVGGTSDTQYFGPGTRLTVL.

This clonotype was seen a handful of times. J is TRBJ1-2 and V is TRBV7-9; D unclear. Per germline, CDR1 SEHNR and CDR2 FQNEAQ (reference sequence). The CDR3 contains 12 residues. Between the trimmed V and J ends, which lost 0 bases and 6 bases, there was a span of 5 bases. CDR3 sequence: CASSLAQDGYTF. The CDR3 DNA sequence: TGTGCCAGCAGCTTAGCCCAGGATGGCTACACCTTC. Full variable domain (remainder filled in from reference TRBV7-9 and TRBJ1-2): DTGVSQNPRHKITKRGQNVTFRCDPISEHNRLYWYRQTLGQGPEFLTYFQNEAQLEKSRLLSDRFSAERPKGSFSTLEIQRTEQGDSAMYLCASSLAQDGYTFGSGTRLTVV.

The chain has TRBV29-1 and TRBJ1-1; perhaps TRBD1 as D (5 bases). This CDR3 is 10 amino acids long. V dropped 7 bases and J dropped 7 bases, with 10 bases sitting between them. Germline V gene sequence: CDR1 SQVTM, CDR2 ANQGSEA. CDR3 nucleotide sequence: TGCAGCGGACAGAACGGTGAAGCTTTCTTT. Translating gives CSGQNGEAFF.

Only a few counts were recorded for this clonotype. The V gene is TRBV20-1, the J gene TRBJ2-5; 13 nucleotides align to TRBD2. Germline loops: CDR1 DFQATT, CDR2 SNEGSKA (reference sequence). CDR3 size: 16 residues. V lost 6 bases to trimming and J lost 1 base; unmatched junction nucleotides: 8. The CDR3 loop is CSATTSGRAPQETQYF. CDR3 coding DNA: TGCAGTGCCACCACTAGCGGGAGGGCCCCCCAAGAGACCCAGTACTTC.

This clonotype showed up just a few times. The gene calls are TRBV5-1 and TRBJ2-6; D unresolved. In germline, CDR1 is SGHRS, CDR2 YFSETQ. Trimming took off 0 bases at V and 3 bases at J, with 13 bases between the two ends. The CDR3 spans 17 residues. The CDR3 loop is CASSLVTDSFGANVLTF. The CDR3 DNA reads as TGCGCCAGCAGCTTGGTTACAGACTCCTTTGGGGCCAACGTCCTGACTTTC.

The chain carries TRBV5-1 and TRBJ1-2; 11 bases are shared with TRBD1. After removal of 4 bases from V and 4 bases from J, the junction contained 9 bases not matched to a gene. From germline, CDR1 is SGHRS and CDR2 YFSETQ. CDR3 size: 16 residues. Here the CDR3 reads CASSDTGTGGVYGYTF. CDR3 in DNA: TGCGCCAGCAGCGATACCGGGACAGGGGGAGTCTATGGCTACACCTTC.

This chain joins TRBV4-3 and TRBJ1-2; D is unclear. The CDR3 is made up of 15 amino acids. Germline lookup yields CDR1 LGHNA and CDR2 YSLEER. Trimming shortened V by 3 bases and J by 3 bases, and 14 bases separated the two germline ends. For the CDR3, the DNA is TGCGCCAGCAGCCAGACTACAAACGGGTACTATGGCTACACCTTC. Its protein product is CASSQTTNGYYGYTF.

The gene calls are TRBV7-9 and TRBJ2-7; 9 bases align to TRBD1. The DNA matches TRBJ2-5 better at its end, which makes the J call doubtful. Germline CDR1 is SEHNR and CDR2 is FQNEAQ (reference sequence). The CDR3 has 17 residues. Written as DNA, the CDR3 is TGTGCCAGCAGCCCCCAAGGGTCCGACAGGGGGTCAGGGACCCAGTACTTC. Amino acid sequence: CASSPQGSDRGSGTQYF.

V usage is TRBV2 and J usage is TRBJ2-5, with D perhaps TRBD1 (7 bases). The CDR3 totals 15 residues. Germline V gives CDR1 SNHLY, CDR2 FYNNEI. With 5 bases removed from V and 1 base from J, the gap between germline ends came to 14 bases. The DNA of the CDR3 is TGTGCCAGCAGTTTATACAGGGGAGGCCAAGAGACCCAGTACTTC. Translated: CASSLYRGGQETQYF.

The chain uses TRBV27 and TRBJ1-4, with D possibly TRBD1 on 6 matching bases. Per germline, CDR1 MNHEY and CDR2 SMNVEV (reference sequence). V lost 6 bases to trimming and J lost 6 bases, with 14 bases between them. The length of the CDR3 is 14 residues. Here the CDR3 DNA reads TGTGCCAGCAGCCGGGGGCCCTCGGATGAAAAACTGTTTTTT. Translation: CASSRGPSDEKLFF.

The chain uses TRBV6-5 and TRBJ2-4; perhaps TRBD1 as D (6 bases). The J call may be mistaken, given a closer DNA end match to TRBJ2-7. CDR1 is MNHEY and CDR2 is SVGAGI in the germline V gene. The CDR3 sequence is 15 residues long. CDR3 sequence (DNA): TGTGCCAGCAGTGACATCAGGGGCCCAACCTACGAGCAGTACTTC. It yields the protein CASSDIRGPTYEQYF.

The rearrangement links TRBV5-4 to TRBJ2-1; D could derive from TRBD1 or TRBD2 (5 bases each). Trimming cost V 2 bases and J 0 bases, with 15 bases left between them. CDR1 and CDR2 (germline): SGHNT, YYREEE (reference sequence). This CDR3 has 17 residues. The CDR3 DNA sequence: TGTGCCAGCAGCTTTACTAGGGGATCGAGCTCCTACAATGAGCAGTTCTTC. It yields the protein CASSFTRGSSSYNEQFF.

This chain joins TRBV20-1 and TRBJ2-1, with 7 bases fitting TRBD2. The CDR3 consists of 16 residues. V dropped 1 base and J dropped 2; count of bases not matched to a gene: 8. The germline V gene encodes CDR1 DFQATT and CDR2 SNEGSKA (reference sequence). CDR3 in DNA: TGCAGTGCTAGAGTTTCTACTAGCGTAGCCTACAATGAGCAGTTCTTC. This sequence encodes CSARVSTSVAYNEQFF.

The gene calls are TRBV10-3 and TRBJ2-7, with D tentatively TRBD2 (6 bases). The length of the CDR3 is 13 residues. Trimming left V 6 bases short and J 3 bases short, with 12 bases between. CDR1 and CDR2 from the germline V gene are ENHRY and SYGVKD. The CDR3 nucleotides are TGTGCCATCAGCCGGGAGCCCCACTACGAGCAGTACTTC. It is translated as CAISREPHYEQYF.

The genes are TRBV7-2 and TRBJ2-7; 8 bases are shared with TRBD1. Germline loops: CDR1 SGHTA, CDR2 FQGNSA. After removal of 5 bases from V and 3 bases from J, the junction contained 9 bases not matched to a gene. The CDR3 is 15 amino acids. CDR3 bases: TGTGCCAGCAGCCCGTCTCGGACAGGGTACTACGAGCAGTACTTC. Encoded protein: CASSPSRTGYYEQYF.

This clonotype occurred a few times. The V and J genes are TRBV5-1 and TRBJ2-6, with D unclear. This CDR3 has 15 amino acids. Germline-derived CDR1 and CDR2 are SGHRS and YFSETQ. The germline V and J ends were trimmed by 7 bases and 2 bases, with 13 bases remaining between them. Written as DNA, the CDR3 is TGCGCCAGCGGCCAACAACGCCCTGGGGCCAACGTCCTGACTTTC. Encoded protein: CASGQQRPGANVLTF.

V usage is TRBV7-2 and J usage is TRBJ2-7; 8 nucleotides align to TRBD2. This CDR3 comprises 15 residues. Trimming cost V 0 bases and J 2 bases; bases outside gene matches: 3. Germline V lookup: CDR1 SGHTA, CDR2 FQGNSA. The CDR3 reads CASSLAELAAYEQYF. CDR3 nucleotides: TGTGCCAGCAGCTTAGCCGAACTAGCGGCCTACGAGCAGTACTTC.

Only a few counts were recorded for this clonotype. The CDR3 loop reads CASSQARTQYF. CDR3 DNA: TGCGCCAGCAGCCAAGCGCGGACCCAGTACTTC. The chain recombines TRBV4-1 with TRBJ2-5; no firm D call. Germline CDR1 reads MGHRA; CDR2 reads YSYEKL. With 1 base removed from V and 7 bases from J, the gap between germline ends came to 4 bases. The CDR3 is made up of 11 amino acids.

In this sample, this clonotype turned up a few times. The chain employs TRBV25-1 and TRBJ1-2; possible D gene TRBD1, 5 bases. Deletions cut 3 bases from V and 7 bases from J, with 15 bases between. The germline gives CDR1 MGHDK, CDR2 SYGVNS. The CDR3 length is 14 residues. CDR3 coding DNA: TGTGCCAGCAGTGAGCTACAGGAGCAAGCTGGCTACACCTTC. This encodes CASSELQEQAGYTF.

V gene TRBV28 combines with J gene TRBJ2-4, with D unresolved. Between the trimmed V and J ends, which lost 3 bases and 0 bases, there was a span of 3 bases. The CDR3 totals 13 residues. Germline V gene data show CDR1 as MDHEN and CDR2 as SYDVKM. CDR3 in amino acids: CASSLIAKNIQYF. The CDR3 DNA is TGTGCCAGCAGTTTGATAGCCAAAAACATTCAGTACTTC.